This T cell receptor beta chain was sequenced in a study of CD8+ T cells in alopecia areata. Overall study findings and caveats: Scalp clonality and expanded CD8+ clones among the top 100 showed significant decreases with tofacitinib.

RNA, once extracted, was reverse transcribed into cDNA for use as the sequencing template. Here immunoSEQ multiplex PCR was the method, and the copy in TCRdb shows in-frame clones only, minus some. The sample lists roughly 200,000 clones; 30% to 40% were seen once. Documented treatment: oral pan-JAK inhibitor, 5-10 mg twice daily. Trimming left V 5 bases short and J 3 bases short, with 8 bases between. This CDR3 comprises 11 residues. CDR1 is GTSNPN and CDR2 is SVGIG in the germline V gene (reference sequence). As to this clone: Its specificity is unknown.

The TCR originated in a human donor with alopecia areata. Here the sequenced sample was CD4+ T cells sorted from blood, taken around week 30, from a patient treated with tofacitinib. The genes are TRBV30 and TRBJ2-7, with D possibly being TRBD1 (5 bases). The CDR3 sequence: CAWGAFYEQYF. The CDR3 region has the DNA TGTGCCTGGGGGGCCTTCTACGAGCAGTACTTC.